Sequencing of this T cell receptor (beta chain) was carried out in a study of shared clonotypes between healthy human individuals. Worth noting for this clone: Its antigen is not known.

Broader study findings: Shared across a handful of donors were around 5% of the naive CD4 clonotypes. Unshared clonotypes carried lower generation probabilities than those common to all four donors.

Trimming shortened V by 5 bases and J by 3 bases, and 8 bases separated the two germline ends. The CDR3 loop spans 12 amino acids. Germline lookup yields CDR1 LGHNT and CDR2 FRNRAP. In replicate PCRs of sorted subsets, roughly 200 ng DNA, approximately 30,000 T cell genomes, was used. Profiled with immunoSEQ multiplex PCR; TCRdb holds only in-frame clones, not every one. The sample shows under 1,100,000 clones, approximately 70% of them seen only once. Sequencing input: memory CD4+ T cells sorted from blood. The sample's subset: CD45RA-negative fraction. This sequence originates from a young man in good health. The chain uses TRBV12-5 and TRBJ2-7; D ambiguous. The CDR3 nucleotides are TGTGCTAGTGGTCCATCATTCTACGAGCAGTACTTC. This translates into CASGPSFYEQYF.